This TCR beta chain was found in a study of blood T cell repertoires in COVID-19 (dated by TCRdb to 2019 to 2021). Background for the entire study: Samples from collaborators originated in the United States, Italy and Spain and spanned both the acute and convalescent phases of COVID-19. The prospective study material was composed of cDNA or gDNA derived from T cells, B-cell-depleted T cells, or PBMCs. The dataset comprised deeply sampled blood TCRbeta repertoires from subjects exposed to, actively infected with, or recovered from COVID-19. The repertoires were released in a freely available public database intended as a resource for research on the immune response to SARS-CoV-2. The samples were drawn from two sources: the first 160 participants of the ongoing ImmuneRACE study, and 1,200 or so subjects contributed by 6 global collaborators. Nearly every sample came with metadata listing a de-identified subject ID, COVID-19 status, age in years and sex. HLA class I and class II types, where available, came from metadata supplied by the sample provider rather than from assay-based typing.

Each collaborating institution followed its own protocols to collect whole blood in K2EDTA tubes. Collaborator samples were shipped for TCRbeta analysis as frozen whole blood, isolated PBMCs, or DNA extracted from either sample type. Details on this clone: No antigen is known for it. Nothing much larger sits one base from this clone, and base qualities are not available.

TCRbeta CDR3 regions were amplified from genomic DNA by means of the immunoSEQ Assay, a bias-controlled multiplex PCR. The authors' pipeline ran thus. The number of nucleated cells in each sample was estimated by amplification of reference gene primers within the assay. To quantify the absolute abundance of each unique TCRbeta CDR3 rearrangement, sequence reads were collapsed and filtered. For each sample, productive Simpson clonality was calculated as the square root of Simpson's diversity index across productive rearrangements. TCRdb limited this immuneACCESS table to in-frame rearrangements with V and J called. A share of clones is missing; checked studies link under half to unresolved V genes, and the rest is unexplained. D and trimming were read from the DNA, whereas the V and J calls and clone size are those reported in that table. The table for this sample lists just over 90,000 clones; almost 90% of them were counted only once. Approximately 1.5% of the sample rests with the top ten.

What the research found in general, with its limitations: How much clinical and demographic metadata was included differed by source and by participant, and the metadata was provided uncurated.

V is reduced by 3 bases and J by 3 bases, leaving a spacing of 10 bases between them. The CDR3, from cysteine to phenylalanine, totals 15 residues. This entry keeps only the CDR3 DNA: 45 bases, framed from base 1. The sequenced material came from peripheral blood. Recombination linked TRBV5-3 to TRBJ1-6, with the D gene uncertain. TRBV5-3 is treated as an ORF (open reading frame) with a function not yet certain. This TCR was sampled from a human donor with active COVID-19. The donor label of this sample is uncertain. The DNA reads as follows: TGTGCCAGAAGCTCTCGAGGGTACTATAATTCACCCCTCCACTTT. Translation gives CARSSRGYYNSPLHF.